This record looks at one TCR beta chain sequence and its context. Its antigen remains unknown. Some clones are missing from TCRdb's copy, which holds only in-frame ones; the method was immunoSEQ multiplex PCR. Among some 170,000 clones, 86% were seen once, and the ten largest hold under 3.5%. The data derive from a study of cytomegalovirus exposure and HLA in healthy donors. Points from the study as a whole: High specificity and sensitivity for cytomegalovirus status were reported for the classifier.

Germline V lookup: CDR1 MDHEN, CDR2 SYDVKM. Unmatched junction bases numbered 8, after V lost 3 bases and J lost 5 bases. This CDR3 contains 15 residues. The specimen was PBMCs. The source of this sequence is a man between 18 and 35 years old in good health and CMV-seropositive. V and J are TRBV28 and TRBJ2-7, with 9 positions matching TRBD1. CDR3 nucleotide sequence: TGTGCCAGCAGTTTTCCCAGACAGGGGGTCCACGAGCAGTACTTC. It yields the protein CASSFPRQGVHEQYF. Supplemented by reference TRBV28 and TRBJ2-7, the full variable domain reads DVKVTQSSRYLVKRTGEKVFLECVQDMDHENMFWYRQDPGLGLRLIYFSYDVKMKEKGDIPEGYSVSREKKERFSLILESASTNQTSMYLCASSFPRQGVHEQYFGPGTRLTVT.